The rows below give T cell receptor beta chains drawn from one sample of a study of naive and memory T cell subsets. TCRdb re-called the UMI-ligation and nested PCR reads through MiXCR, storing one row per CDR3 protein. The sample includes just over 80,000 distinct CDR3 sequences, 8% to 9.5% of them seen just once. The sequenced sample consisted of naive CD8+ T cells from blood. Receptors originate from a human donor in good health. Each CDR3 is given with its conserved first and last residue. Fields, in order: D gene, clone size, V gene, J gene, CDR3 protein, CDR3 DNA. D genes are given only for firm matches. The size field is filled for only some rows; it gives once, few, many or a size class.

NA	NA	TRBV6-5	TRBJ2-2	CASSYEPKTGELFF	TGTGCCAGCAGTTATGAACCTAAAACCGGGGAGCTGTTTTTT
NA	many	TRBV20-1	TRBJ2-5	CSASDLVSQETQYF	TGCAGTGCTTCGGATTTAGTGAGTCAAGAGACCCAGTACTTC
NA	few	TRBV5-1	TRBJ2-5	CASSLDRNRKETQYF	TGCGCCAGCAGCCTAGACAGGAACCGTAAAGAGACCCAGTACTTC
NA	few	TRBV7-9	TRBJ2-3	CASSLKGGTQYF	TGTGCCAGCAGCTTAAAGGGAGGTACGCAGTATTTT
NA	many	TRBV4-3	TRBJ2-7	CASSQAPTYEQYF	TGCGCCAGCAGCCAAGCTCCCACCTACGAGCAGTACTTC
NA	NA	TRBV12-3/TRBV12-4	TRBJ2-3	CASSLRGTDTQYF	TGTGCCAGCAGTTTGAGGGGCACAGATACGCAGTATTTT
NA	NA	TRBV27	TRBJ2-1	CASSLFSGSRYDEQFF	TGTGCCAGCAGTTTATTCAGTGGGAGTAGGTACGATGAGCAGTTCTTC
TRBD1	NA	TRBV29-1	TRBJ1-1	CSARNPGQGMNTEAFF	TGCAGCGCGCGGAACCCGGGACAGGGGATGAACACTGAAGCTTTCTTT
NA	many	TRBV25-1	TRBJ2-2	CASIRGTGELFF	TGTGCCAGCATCCGCGGAACCGGGGAGCTGTTTTTT
TRBD1	few	TRBV27	TRBJ1-5	CASSPQTGDQPQHF	TGTGCCAGCAGTCCTCAAACAGGGGACCAGCCCCAGCATTTT
NA	many	TRBV9	TRBJ2-3	CASSVEHTIRADTQYF	TGTGCCAGCAGCGTAGAACACACGATCAGGGCAGATACGCAGTATTTT
TRBD1	few	TRBV5-1	TRBJ1-2	CASSSTGTDKSDGYTF	TGCGCCAGCAGCTCGACAGGGACCGATAAATCAGATGGCTACACCTTC
NA	NA	TRBV3-1	TRBJ2-1	CASSHAIYNEQFF	TGTGCCAGCAGCCACGCCATCTACAATGAGCAGTTCTTC
TRBD2	NA	TRBV7-9	TRBJ2-1	CASSPTSGNSYNEQFF	TGTGCCAGCAGCCCCACCAGCGGGAACTCCTACAATGAGCAGTTCTTC
NA	few	TRBV20-1	TRBJ2-1	CSARGLAYNEQFF	TGCAGTGCTAGAGGACTAGCCTACAATGAGCAGTTCTTC
TRBD1	few	TRBV11-2	TRBJ2-3	CASSLYGQGSTDTQYF	TGTGCCAGCAGCTTATACGGACAGGGGAGCACAGATACGCAGTATTTT
NA	many	TRBV7-9	TRBJ2-7	CASSSSAIVSEQYF	TGTGCCAGCAGCTCTAGCGCAATAGTTTCCGAGCAGTACTTC
NA	many	TRBV28	TRBJ2-1	CASSFKAGSSYNEQFF	TGTGCCAGCAGTTTTAAGGCGGGCTCCTCATACAATGAGCAGTTCTTC
TRBD2	many	TRBV11-2	TRBJ2-7	CASSLLAGSSYEQYF	TGTGCCAGCAGCCTGTTAGCGGGAAGCTCCTACGAGCAGTACTTC
NA	NA	TRBV29-1	TRBJ1-2	CSVDLGRYGYTF	TGCAGCGTTGACCTGGGCCGGTATGGCTACACCTTC
NA	many	TRBV4-3	TRBJ1-1	CASSQDGGSPMNTEAFF	TGCGCCAGCAGCCAAGATGGGGGCAGCCCGATGAACACTGAAGCTTTCTTT
NA	NA	TRBV12-3/TRBV12-4	TRBJ1-1	CASSLLRPEAFF	TGTGCCAGCAGTTTATTAAGGCCTGAAGCTTTCTTT
NA	NA	TRBV2	TRBJ1-5	CASSPRSYGRNQPQHF	TGTGCCAGCAGCCCACGGAGCTACGGGCGGAATCAGCCCCAGCATTTT
TRBD2	many	TRBV14	TRBJ2-5	CASSQEGLAGERETQYF	TGTGCCAGCAGCCAAGAAGGTCTAGCGGGAGAACGAGAGACCCAGTACTTC
NA	few	TRBV7-7	TRBJ2-7	CASSLAGDNEQYF	TGTGCCAGCAGCTTAGCTGGGGACAACGAGCAGTACTTC
TRBD2	few	TRBV6-5	TRBJ2-7	CASRTAGGNEQYF	TGTGCCAGCAGGACAGCGGGAGGTAACGAGCAGTACTTC
TRBD2	NA	TRBV7-9	TRBJ2-1	CASSRRREGPIGSQFF	TGTGCCAGCAGCCGCCGGCGGGAGGGCCCCATAGGGTCGCAGTTCTTC
NA	many	TRBV9	TRBJ2-5	CASSVGQNQETQYF	TGTGCCAGCAGCGTAGGACAGAACCAAGAGACCCAGTACTTC
TRBD2	NA	TRBV29-1	TRBJ2-2	CSVEGLAGGLTGELFF	TGCAGCGTTGAAGGACTAGCGGGAGGGCTCACCGGGGAGCTGTTTTTT
NA	few	TRBV7-2	TRBJ2-7	CASSSYEKTGRYEQYF	TGTGCCAGCAGCTCCTATGAAAAGACAGGCAGGTACGAGCAGTACTTC
NA	many	TRBV20-1	TRBJ1-5	CSGYDRLGERGGQPQHF	TGCAGTGGGTACGACCGGTTGGGGGAACGCGGGGGGCAGCCCCAGCATTTT
TRBD2	many	TRBV19	TRBJ2-2	CASSARPLAVIDTGELFF	TGTGCCAGTAGTGCACGCCCACTAGCGGTCATTGATACCGGGGAGCTGTTTTTT
TRBD2	many	TRBV6-5	TRBJ2-3	CASSYSGAGLTDTQYF	TGTGCCAGCAGTTACTCAGGAGCGGGACTAACAGATACGCAGTATTTT
NA	NA	TRBV2	TRBJ2-4	CASRFGDREYF	TGTGCCAGCAGGTTCGGGGACCGCGAGTACTTC
NA	many	TRBV20-1	TRBJ1-3	CSARPLGTIGNTIYF	TGCAGTGCTAGACCATTAGGGACCATTGGAAACACCATATATTTT
NA	many	TRBV27	TRBJ2-1	CASSSIPRGRDHEQFF	TGTGCCAGCAGTTCCATCCCCCGGGGTAGGGATCATGAGCAGTTCTTC
TRBD2	NA	TRBV4-3	TRBJ2-1	CASSQDIAGGRQFF	TGCGCCAGCAGCCAAGATATAGCGGGAGGGCGGCAGTTCTTC
TRBD2	few	TRBV20-1	TRBJ2-7	CSARILAGDSYEQYF	TGCAGTGCTAGAATACTAGCGGGAGATTCCTACGAGCAGTACTTC
NA	many	TRBV6-5	TRBJ1-1	CASTLEGGGGTEAFF	TGTGCCAGCACCCTGGAAGGGGGAGGGGGCACTGAAGCTTTCTTT
TRBD1	few	TRBV18	TRBJ2-7	CASSPQGQGYYEQYF	TGTGCCAGCTCACCCCAGGGACAGGGGTATTACGAGCAGTACTTC
NA	NA	TRBV2	TRBJ2-5	CASSEEVYQETQYF	TGTGCCAGCAGTGAAGAGGTCTATCAAGAGACCCAGTACTTC
NA	few	TRBV7-9	TRBJ2-7	CASSRTGKAYEQYF	TGTGCCAGCAGCCGAACAGGGAAGGCCTACGAGCAGTACTTC
NA	many	TRBV4-3	TRBJ1-5	CASSQEKAGNQPQHF	TGCGCCAGCAGCCAAGAAAAAGCGGGGAATCAGCCCCAGCATTTT
TRBD1	few	TRBV12-3/TRBV12-4	TRBJ2-5	CASSFSRQGPQETQYF	TGTGCCAGCAGTTTTTCGCGACAGGGACCCCAAGAGACCCAGTACTTC
NA	NA	TRBV7-8	TRBJ2-7	CASSKDAPSEQYF	TGTGCCAGCAGCAAGGACGCGCCCAGCGAGCAGTACTTC